This TCR beta chain was found in a study of chemoradiotherapy in HPV16-positive cancers. The method was immunoSEQ multiplex PCR; TCRdb's version includes in-frame clones alone and lacks a portion of them. Among around 9,700 clones listed, over 70% were seen once. The CDR3 runs 18 residues. The germline CDR1 and CDR2 sequences are SNHLY and FYNNEI. Trimming left V 3 bases short and J 7 bases short, with 25 bases between. The chain uses TRBV2 and TRBJ2-1; either TRBD1 or TRBD2 may supply D (7 bases each). The clonotype originates from a human donor with HPV-associated anogenital cancer. The sample here was taken from a patient who underwent chemoradiotherapy. DNA of the CDR3: TGTGCCAGCAGTGATTTATTGGGGGGGACGACAGGGCGGAATGAGCAGTTCTTC. Translating gives CASSDLLGGTTGRNEQFF.